This T cell receptor (beta chain) was recorded in a study of shared T cell receptors in the human thymus. TCRdb keeps only in-frame clones here, not all; method: immunoSEQ multiplex PCR. The table records 630,000 or so clones, 80% to 90% of them present only once. CDR3 length: 15 residues. Germline CDR1 reads MNHEY; CDR2 reads SVGAGI. Losses at the gene ends were 5 bases for V and 5 bases for J; bases not matched to a gene: 3. The sample also formed part of further work on human thymus T cells. According to that study: Thymic and blood repertoires showed apparently biased V and J gene usage.

This clonotype was obtained from a boy under two years old with a congenital heart defect. This chain connects TRBV6-5 to TRBJ2-2; TRBD2 agrees at 12 bases. The sample was thymocytes. The CDR3 DNA follows: TGTGCCAGCAGTCCCGGGACTAGCGGGACCGGGGAGCTGTTTTTT. Protein sequence: CASSPGTSGTGELFF.